Listed below are T cell receptor beta chains from one sample, sequenced in a study of regulatory T cells in long-lasting Graves disease. From the multiplex PCR reads, TCRdb called clonotypes with MiXCR, one entry per CDR3 protein. This table holds hundreds of thousands of distinct CDR3 sequences, about 22% found once. The specimen was peripheral blood mononuclear cells (PBMCs), collected when the disease was refractory, from a patient treated with antithyroid drugs. These receptors all come from a female donor with Graves disease. Both conserved end residues are trimmed from each CDR3. The order of the fields is V gene, clone size, J gene, CDR3 protein. Clone size appears in some rows only: once, few, many, or a class for an expanded clone.

TRBV2	few	TRBJ2-3	ASSDSGTSTDTQY
TRBV7-9	many	TRBJ1-1	ASSDVDTEAF
TRBV30	NA	TRBJ1-1	AFRGLDTEAF
TRBV28	many	TRBJ1-2	ASRLAGTGIGGYT
TRBV28	many	TRBJ2-5	ASNLRGSQETQY
TRBV11-2	many	TRBJ2-2	ASSSLKGRTELF
TRBV19	few	TRBJ1-1	ASSLGQGYSNTEAF
TRBV7-9	few	TRBJ2-5	ASSKPPGRGGAGETQY
TRBV9	NA	TRBJ2-5	ASSSRSGRETQY
TRBV2	many	TRBJ1-2	ASSAGQVANYGYT
TRBV11-3	many	TRBJ2-1	ASSLDPSGRGGDEQF
TRBV6-1	many	TRBJ1-2	ASSPSGGYT
TRBV4-1	NA	TRBJ1-2	ASSLTSSNYGYT
TRBV2	many	TRBJ2-7	ASSSKLGTYEQY
TRBV12-3/TRBV12-4	NA	TRBJ2-3	ASSLGQGPNTDTQY
TRBV28	many	TRBJ1-5	ASSLPRIAPQH
TRBV18	NA	TRBJ2-5	ASSRSHQETQY
TRBV7-2	many	TRBJ1-1	ASSRVRAENTEAF
TRBV4-3	few	TRBJ2-4	ASSQDRREAKNIQY
TRBV19	few	TRBJ1-5	ASSIRDGSNQPQH
TRBV7-2	many	TRBJ1-5	ASSLRGLGNQPQH
TRBV7-2	many	TRBJ2-7	ASSLTGTVSYEQY
TRBV28	many	TRBJ1-2	ASSSGQGGGYT
TRBV19	many	TRBJ1-1	ASSTRGHTEAF
TRBV28	many	TRBJ1-5	ASSSTRDTDDQPQH
TRBV7-9	NA	TRBJ1-1	ASSPGYNTEAF
TRBV30	NA	TRBJ1-6	AWSAEGLSSPLH